Listed below are T cell receptor beta chains from one sample, sequenced in a study of T cell changes during pregnancy in multiple sclerosis. Method: immunoSEQ multiplex PCR; TCRdb's copy keeps in-frame clones and lacks some. The sample records about 130,000 clones, roughly 96% being singletons. This material consisted of peripheral blood, taken after pregnancy. The receptors were gathered from a female donor with multiple sclerosis, enrolled in a pregnancy study. Each CDR3 is given with its conserved first and last residue. Each record gives: CDR3 protein, CDR3 DNA, CDR3 length, clone size, D gene, J gene, V gene. A D gene is named only where the DNA matches it firmly. Rows give clone size only sometimes, using once, few, many, or a class for an expanded clone.

cdr3_aa: CASSAAGTPYNEQFF
cdr3_nt: TGTGCCAGCAGCGCTGCGGGAACACCCTACAATGAGCAGTTCTTC
cdr3_length: 15
clone_size: -
d_call: -
j_call: TRBJ2-1
v_call: TRBV7-9

cdr3_aa: CASGQGLGNTEAFF
cdr3_nt: TGTGCCAGTGGACAGGGTCTCGGCAACACTGAAGCTTTCTTT
cdr3_length: 14
clone_size: once
d_call: TRBD1
j_call: TRBJ1-1
v_call: TRBV28

cdr3_aa: CASSEGGYSNQPQHF
cdr3_nt: TGCGCCAGCAGTGAAGGAGGTTATAGCAATCAGCCCCAGCATTTT
cdr3_length: 15
clone_size: once
d_call: -
j_call: TRBJ1-5
v_call: TRBV10-2

cdr3_aa: CASSLQRDVSTDTQYF
cdr3_nt: TGTGCCAGCAGTTTACAACGGGATGTAAGCACAGATACGCAGTATTTT
cdr3_length: 16
clone_size: -
d_call: -
j_call: TRBJ2-3
v_call: TRBV27

cdr3_aa: CASSLAREAYEQYF
cdr3_nt: TGTGCCAGCAGCTTGGCGCGGGAGGCCTACGAGCAGTACTTC
cdr3_length: 14
clone_size: -
d_call: TRBD2
j_call: TRBJ2-7
v_call: TRBV11-2

cdr3_aa: CASHRGRDEKLFF
cdr3_nt: TGTGCCAGCCACAGGGGGCGCGATGAAAAACTGTTTTTT
cdr3_length: 13
clone_size: -
d_call: TRBD1
j_call: TRBJ1-4
v_call: TRBV28

cdr3_aa: CASRPRVGTGTHEQYF
cdr3_nt: TGTGCCAGTAGGCCCCGGGTTGGGACAGGGACCCACGAGCAGTACTTC
cdr3_length: 16
clone_size: -
d_call: TRBD1
j_call: TRBJ2-7
v_call: TRBV19

cdr3_aa: CASSFGQAYGYTF
cdr3_nt: TGTGCCAGCAGTTTCGGACAAGCCTATGGCTACACCTTC
cdr3_length: 13
clone_size: -
d_call: -
j_call: TRBJ1-2
v_call: TRBV28

cdr3_aa: CASSEYLAGGQETQYF
cdr3_nt: TGTGCCAGCAGTGAGTACCTAGCGGGAGGACAAGAGACCCAGTACTTC
cdr3_length: 16
clone_size: -
d_call: TRBD2
j_call: TRBJ2-5
v_call: TRBV2

cdr3_aa: CASSEIDSSTYEQYF
cdr3_nt: TGTGCCAGCAGTGAAATTGACAGTTCGACCTACGAGCAGTACTTC
cdr3_length: 15
clone_size: -
d_call: -
j_call: TRBJ2-7
v_call: TRBV6-1

cdr3_aa: CASSRGRAIAYEQYF
cdr3_nt: TGTGCCAGCTCACGCGGGAGGGCAATCGCCTACGAGCAGTACTTC
cdr3_length: 15
clone_size: -
d_call: TRBD2
j_call: TRBJ2-7
v_call: TRBV18

cdr3_aa: CASGALRGGITTNEKLFF
cdr3_nt: TGTGCCAGCGGGGCCCTCAGGGGAGGGATAACAACTAATGAAAAACTGTTTTTT
cdr3_length: 18
clone_size: -
d_call: -
j_call: TRBJ1-4
v_call: TRBV27

cdr3_aa: CASSLAAEVNGAFF
cdr3_nt: TGTGCCAGCAGCTTAGCAGCCGAGGTGAACGGAGCTTTCTTT
cdr3_length: 14
clone_size: once
d_call: -
j_call: TRBJ1-1
v_call: TRBV7-8

cdr3_aa: CASSFNSLGYTF
cdr3_nt: TGTGCCAGCAGCTTCAACTCCCTTGGCTACACCTTC
cdr3_length: 12
clone_size: -
d_call: -
j_call: TRBJ1-2
v_call: TRBV7-9

cdr3_aa: CASSQEVLAHLGYTF
cdr3_nt: TGTGCCAGCTCGCAGGAGGTATTGGCGCATTTGGGCTACACCTTC
cdr3_length: 15
clone_size: -
d_call: -
j_call: TRBJ1-2
v_call: TRBV2

cdr3_aa: CASSPSGTGNEAFF
cdr3_nt: TGTGCCAGCAGCCCATCAGGGACAGGGAATGAAGCTTTCTTT
cdr3_length: 14
clone_size: once
d_call: TRBD1
j_call: TRBJ1-1
v_call: TRBV9

cdr3_aa: CASSPGFEISGNTDTQYF
cdr3_nt: TGTGCCAGCTCACCGGGATTCGAGATTAGCGGGAACACAGATACGCAGTATTTT
cdr3_length: 18
clone_size: -
d_call: TRBD2
j_call: TRBJ2-3
v_call: TRBV18

cdr3_aa: CATLSRQLVDRPQHF
cdr3_nt: TGTGCCACCCTCTCCAGACAGCTTGTGGATCGGCCCCAGCATTTT
cdr3_length: 15
clone_size: -
d_call: -
j_call: TRBJ1-5
v_call: TRBV12-1

cdr3_aa: CASSLIYGQDPYEQYF
cdr3_nt: TGTGCCAGCAGTTTAATATATGGACAGGACCCCTACGAGCAGTACTTC
cdr3_length: 16
clone_size: -
d_call: TRBD1
j_call: TRBJ2-7
v_call: TRBV28

cdr3_aa: CSVERPGEETQYF
cdr3_nt: TGCAGCGTTGAACGGCCAGGGGAAGAGACCCAGTACTTC
cdr3_length: 13
clone_size: -
d_call: -
j_call: TRBJ2-5
v_call: TRBV29-1

cdr3_aa: CASSYSTLVNTEAFF
cdr3_nt: TGTGCCAGCAGTTACTCGACTCTGGTGAACACTGAAGCTTTCTTT
cdr3_length: 15
clone_size: few
d_call: -
j_call: TRBJ1-1
v_call: TRBV6-5

cdr3_aa: CATSIAHQTQYF
cdr3_nt: TGTGCCACCAGCATAGCTCACCAGACCCAGTACTTC
cdr3_length: 12
clone_size: -
d_call: -
j_call: TRBJ2-5
v_call: TRBV15

cdr3_aa: CASSPAGLINEQFF
cdr3_nt: TGTGCCAGCAGCCCGGCGGGACTAATCAATGAGCAGTTCTTC
cdr3_length: 14
clone_size: -
d_call: TRBD2
j_call: TRBJ2-1
v_call: TRBV27

cdr3_aa: CASSQALGQGARGYTF
cdr3_nt: TGTGCCAGCAGCCAAGCTCTAGGACAGGGGGCTCGAGGCTACACCTTC
cdr3_length: 16
clone_size: -
d_call: TRBD1
j_call: TRBJ1-2
v_call: TRBV14

cdr3_aa: CASSYLTGGERGYTF
cdr3_nt: TGTGCCAGCAGTTACCTGACAGGGGGCGAACGTGGCTACACCTTC
cdr3_length: 15
clone_size: -
d_call: TRBD1
j_call: TRBJ1-2
v_call: TRBV6-5

cdr3_aa: CASRPTGLEETQYF
cdr3_nt: TGTGCCAGCAGGCCCACTGGACTGGAAGAGACCCAGTACTTC
cdr3_length: 14
clone_size: -
d_call: -
j_call: TRBJ2-5
v_call: TRBV7-9

cdr3_aa: CASSVGNSPLYEQYF
cdr3_nt: TGTGCCAGCAGCGTAGGAAATAGCCCCCTCTACGAGCAGTACTTC
cdr3_length: 15
clone_size: once
d_call: -
j_call: TRBJ2-7
v_call: TRBV9

cdr3_aa: CASSQDWSSGSSRPLEQYF
cdr3_nt: TGTGCCAGCAGCCAAGATTGGTCCAGCGGGAGTAGCCGGCCCCTCGAGCAGTACTTC
cdr3_length: 19
clone_size: -
d_call: TRBD2
j_call: TRBJ2-7
v_call: TRBV14

cdr3_aa: CASSAIGYEQYF
cdr3_nt: TGTGCCAGCAGTGCGATCGGCTACGAGCAGTACTTC
cdr3_length: 12
clone_size: -
d_call: -
j_call: TRBJ2-7
v_call: TRBV5-6

cdr3_aa: CASSVGRTDRIGNTIYF
cdr3_nt: TGTGCCAGCAGCGTGGGCCGAACGGACAGGATTGGAAACACCATATATTTT
cdr3_length: 17
clone_size: -
d_call: TRBD1
j_call: TRBJ1-3
v_call: TRBV9

cdr3_aa: CASSPVAGGPGDIQYF
cdr3_nt: TGCGCCAGCAGCCCAGTAGCGGGAGGGCCGGGAGACATTCAGTACTTC
cdr3_length: 16
clone_size: -
d_call: TRBD2
j_call: TRBJ2-4
v_call: TRBV5-1

cdr3_aa: CASRRITNTEAFF
cdr3_nt: TGTGCCAGCAGGCGAATAACGAACACTGAAGCTTTCTTT
cdr3_length: 13
clone_size: -
d_call: -
j_call: TRBJ1-1
v_call: TRBV28

cdr3_aa: CASSLSPSGPYEQYF
cdr3_nt: TGTGCCAGCAGCTTAAGTCCTAGCGGACCCTACGAGCAGTACTTC
cdr3_length: 15
clone_size: -
d_call: TRBD2
j_call: TRBJ2-7
v_call: TRBV7-2

cdr3_aa: CASSLSAGTSYNEQFF
cdr3_nt: TGTGCCAGCAGTTTATCCGCAGGTACCTCCTACAATGAGCAGTTCTTC
cdr3_length: 16
clone_size: -
d_call: -
j_call: TRBJ2-1
v_call: TRBV27

cdr3_aa: CASSQRGSNEQFF
cdr3_nt: TGTGCCAGCAGTCAGCGCGGGTCCAATGAGCAGTTCTTC
cdr3_length: 13
clone_size: -
d_call: -
j_call: TRBJ2-1
v_call: TRBV7-8

cdr3_aa: CASSAGDEQFF
cdr3_nt: TGTGCCAGCAGTGCAGGGGATGAGCAGTTCTTC
cdr3_length: 11
clone_size: -
d_call: -
j_call: TRBJ2-1
v_call: TRBV2

cdr3_aa: CAVRAGGTYNEQFF
cdr3_nt: TGTGCCGTAAGGGCGGGAGGCACCTACAATGAGCAGTTCTTC
cdr3_length: 14
clone_size: -
d_call: TRBD2
j_call: TRBJ2-1
v_call: TRBV6-5

cdr3_aa: CASSPSGVEDQPQHF
cdr3_nt: TGTGCCAGCAGCCCCTCGGGGGTTGAGGATCAGCCCCAGCATTTT
cdr3_length: 15
clone_size: -
d_call: -
j_call: TRBJ1-5
v_call: TRBV14

cdr3_aa: CSAPREAEQYF
cdr3_nt: TGCAGTGCGCCCCGGGAGGCCGAGCAGTACTTC
cdr3_length: 11
clone_size: -
d_call: TRBD2
j_call: TRBJ2-7
v_call: TRBV20-1

cdr3_aa: CASSRQGGETQYF
cdr3_nt: TGTGCCAGCAGTAGACAGGGTGGGGAGACCCAGTACTTC
cdr3_length: 13
clone_size: -
d_call: TRBD1
j_call: TRBJ2-5
v_call: TRBV27

cdr3_aa: CASSLLRGTSTDTQYF
cdr3_nt: TGTGCCAGCAGCTTACTCAGGGGTACTAGCACAGATACGCAGTATTTT
cdr3_length: 16
clone_size: -
d_call: -
j_call: TRBJ2-3
v_call: TRBV7-2

cdr3_aa: CASSLDRVQITGELFF
cdr3_nt: TGTGCCAGCAGTCTCGACAGGGTTCAAATCACCGGGGAGCTGTTTTTT
cdr3_length: 16
clone_size: -
d_call: TRBD1
j_call: TRBJ2-2
v_call: TRBV2

cdr3_aa: CASSLSGRYEQYF
cdr3_nt: TGTGCCAGCAGTTTAAGCGGCCGCTACGAGCAGTACTTC
cdr3_length: 13
clone_size: -
d_call: -
j_call: TRBJ2-7
v_call: TRBV27

cdr3_aa: CASSLEASPQETQYF
cdr3_nt: TGTGCCAGCAGCTTAGAGGCTAGCCCCCAAGAGACCCAGTACTTC
cdr3_length: 15
clone_size: -
d_call: -
j_call: TRBJ2-5
v_call: TRBV7-8

cdr3_aa: CASRSRLRGADTQYF
cdr3_nt: TGTGCCAGCAGGTCGAGGTTGCGAGGCGCAGATACGCAGTATTTT
cdr3_length: 15
clone_size: -
d_call: -
j_call: TRBJ2-3
v_call: TRBV28

cdr3_aa: CASTSNGLNNEQFF
cdr3_nt: TGTGCCAGCACCTCAAACGGTCTGAACAATGAGCAGTTCTTC
cdr3_length: 14
clone_size: once
d_call: -
j_call: TRBJ2-1
v_call: TRBV28

cdr3_aa: CASSQDRLAGSSYNEQFF
cdr3_nt: TGCGCCAGCAGCCAAGACCGACTAGCGGGCAGCTCCTACAATGAGCAGTTCTTC
cdr3_length: 18
clone_size: -
d_call: TRBD2
j_call: TRBJ2-1
v_call: TRBV4-3

cdr3_aa: CASAVSRGTSNQPQHF
cdr3_nt: TGTGCCAGCGCAGTAAGCAGGGGAACTAGCAATCAGCCCCAGCATTTT
cdr3_length: 16
clone_size: -
d_call: -
j_call: TRBJ1-5
v_call: TRBV25-1

cdr3_aa: CASSADQAEFYEQYF
cdr3_nt: TGTGCCAGCTCAGCCGACCAAGCGGAATTCTACGAGCAGTACTTC
cdr3_length: 15
clone_size: -
d_call: -
j_call: TRBJ2-7
v_call: TRBV18

cdr3_aa: CATIYLEAFF
cdr3_nt: TGTGCCACCATTTACCTAGAAGCTTTCTTT
cdr3_length: 10
clone_size: -
d_call: -
j_call: TRBJ1-1
v_call: TRBV2